This entry features one TCR beta chain sequence. Its cognate antigen has yet to be identified. Base qualities were left out, and no much larger clone turns up one base away. The source of the sample is a study of PD-1 blockade in classical Hodgkin lymphoma (dated by TCRdb to about 2020). Broadly, across the study: The study used TCR beta sequencing and CyTOF to define a peripheral blood immune signature of response to PD-1 blockade in classical Hodgkin lymphoma.

Genomic DNA was isolated using the Qiagen DNeasy kit from unsorted PBMCs as well as from negatively selected CD4+ and CD8+ fractions. Using primers that anneal to V and J segments, immunoSEQ multiplex PCR amplified the TCR beta CDR3 regions. A synthetic immune receptor repertoire was used to minimize amplification bias, and any residual bias was removed computationally once sequencing was done. On the authors' methods: Repertoire diversity was quantified as the Shannon entropy index using custom Python scripts. Unsorted, CD4+ and CD8+ repertoires were analyzed separately, except for combined analyses in which CD4+ and CD8+ sequences were merged in silico. TCRdb took this table from immuneACCESS and kept in-frame rearrangements with V and J called. Such tables lack part of the clones; where checked against another copy, unresolved V genes explain under half of the gap, and the rest is unexplained. That table is the source of V, J and clone size, and D and trimming were worked out from the DNA. Across this sample there are roughly 77,000 clones, with about 93% seen only once. Over 2.5% of the sample belongs to the ten largest clones.

General findings and caveats noted by the study authors: The study covered only a single clinical trial cohort, and the causes of the repertoire differences, possibly disease activity or prior therapy, were still not defined. Baseline TCR diversity was reported as lower in newly diagnosed patients than in healthy donors, and lower still in relapsed/refractory patients.

Reading the label with the study, this specimen's time point is: newly diagnosed, previously untreated cHL patient sample. As a comparison group for the relapsed/refractory trial patients, PBMCs from patients with newly diagnosed, previously untreated classical Hodgkin lymphoma were sequenced. Peripheral blood was collected in 8 mL Vacutainer Cell Preparation Tubes, from which PBMCs were isolated by centrifugation and then cryopreserved. The receptor was isolated from a human donor with classical Hodgkin lymphoma. The sample comprised peripheral blood mononuclear cells (PBMCs).

The DNA sequence follows: TGCGCCAGCAGCCCGACAGGGGGCCCGGAGACCCAGTACTTC. The translation is CASSPTGGPETQYF. The sequence links TRBV5-1 to TRBJ2-5, with 10 bases in between that match TRBD1. The CDR3 measures 14 amino acids from cysteine to phenylalanine. The kept DNA is CDR3 alone, 42 bases in frame from the first base. As encoded in the germline V gene, CDR1 is SGHRS while CDR2 is YFSETQ. V lost 4 bases and J lost 5 bases, and the count of bases not matched to a germline gene is 5.